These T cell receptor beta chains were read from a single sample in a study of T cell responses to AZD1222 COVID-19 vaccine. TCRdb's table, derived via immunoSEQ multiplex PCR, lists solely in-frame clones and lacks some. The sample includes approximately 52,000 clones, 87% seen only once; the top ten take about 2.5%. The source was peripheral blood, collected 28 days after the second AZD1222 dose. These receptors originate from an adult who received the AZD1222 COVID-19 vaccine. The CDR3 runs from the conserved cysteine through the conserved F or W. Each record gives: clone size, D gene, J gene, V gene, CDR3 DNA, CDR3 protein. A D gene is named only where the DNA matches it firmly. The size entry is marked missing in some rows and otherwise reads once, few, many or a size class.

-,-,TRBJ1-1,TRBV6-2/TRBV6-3,TGTGCCAGCAGTTACGAGGGGGGGAACACTGAAGCTTTCTTT,CASSYEGGNTEAFF
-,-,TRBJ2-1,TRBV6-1,TGTGCCAGCAGTGAACCCAATGAGCAGTTCTTC,CASSEPNEQFF
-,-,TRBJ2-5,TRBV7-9,TGTGCCAGCAGCTTAGTCGGCGGGGAGACCCAGTACTTC,CASSLVGGETQYF
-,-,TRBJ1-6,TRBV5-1,TGCGCCAGCAGCCCTCAGGAATCGCATTCACCCCTCCACTTT,CASSPQESHSPLHF
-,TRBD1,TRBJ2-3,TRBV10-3,TGTGCCATCAGTGAGTCAAGGGGGCTCTCAGATACGCAGTATTTT,CAISESRGLSDTQYF
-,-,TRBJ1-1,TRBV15,TGTGCCACCCGTGGACAGCCGAACACTGAAGCTTTCTTT,CATRGQPNTEAFF
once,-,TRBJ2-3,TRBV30,TGTGCCTGGAGAGAAAACACAGATACGCAGTATTTT,CAWRENTDTQYF
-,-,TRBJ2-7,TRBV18,TGTGCCAGCTCACCAGGGCAGTTACCCGGTGGGGAGCAGTACTTC,CASSPGQLPGGEQYF
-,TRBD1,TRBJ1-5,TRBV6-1,TGTGCCAGCAGCGAAGTGTCCGGGACAGCTCAGCCCCAGCATTTT,CASSEVSGTAQPQHF
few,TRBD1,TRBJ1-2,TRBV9,TGTGCCAGCAGCCCCCGACAGGGATTCAACTATGGCTACACCTTC,CASSPRQGFNYGYTF
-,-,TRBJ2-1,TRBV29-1,TGCAGCGTTGCCAGGTCCTACTACAATGAGCAGTTCTTC,CSVARSYYNEQFF
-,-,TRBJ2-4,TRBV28,TGTGCCAGCAGTTCTGGACAGCTGTTAGCCAAAAACATTCAGTACTTC,CASSSGQLLAKNIQYF
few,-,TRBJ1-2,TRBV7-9,TGTGCCAGCAGCTTATCGGATTATGGCTACACCTTC,CASSLSDYGYTF
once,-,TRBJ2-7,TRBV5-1,TGCGCCAGCAGCCCACTCGGACGGGCTGGGTCCTACGAGCAGTACTTC,CASSPLGRAGSYEQYF
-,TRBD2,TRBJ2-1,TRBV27,TGTGCCAGCGGCCCCGGGACTAGCGCGACAAGGGGGCAGTTCTTC,CASGPGTSATRGQFF